This TCR beta chain was documented in a study of metastatic and nonmetastatic thyroid tumors. About the research overall: Both malignant and benign thyroid patients supplied peripheral blood and tumor or nodule tissue samples, across which the repertoires of these patients were then compared. Study findings and constraints: Malignant tumors reportedly showed significantly higher TCR beta diversity than benign nodules in both blood and tumor.

Using MiXCR, TCRdb reanalyzed the PCR reads. The sample records about 15,000 clones, about 21% being singletons. The V gene lost 7 bases and the J gene lost 9 bases, with 19 bases spanning the gap. The CDR3 loop spans 15 amino acids. To note about this clone: Its specificity is not known.

Each patient came to thyroid surgery without any prior treatment (of any kind). The receptor's source is a female donor with papillary thyroid cancer or a benign thyroid nodule (not recorded which). Some clones in this sample may be carry-over from other donors' samples. The chain uses TRBV12-3 or TRBV12-4 and TRBJ1-6; TRBD1 is a possible D gene (5 bases). Input material: blood. This CDR3 is CASTSGFLIVSPLHF. For the CDR3, the DNA is TGTGCCAGCACCTCAGGGTTTTTAATCGTTTCACCCCTCCACTTT.